This TCR beta chain is drawn from a study of blood T cell repertoires in COVID-19. This CDR3 is built from 14 residues. Germline values: CDR1 SGHNT, CDR2 YENEEA. Trimming cost V 1 base and J 4 bases; bases outside gene matches: 1. Data came from immunoSEQ multiplex PCR; TCRdb stores just in-frame clones and leaves some out. This repertoire shows more than 250,000 clones, approximately 88% found once; its top ten account for approximately 1.6%. Sequencing was performed on peripheral blood. This clonotype originated in a woman aged 25 to 39 with COVID-19, enrolled during active disease. This chain uses TRBV11-3 with TRBJ2-7; 10 nucleotides align to TRBD1. The CDR3 bases are TGTGCCAGCAGCTTAGTGGGACAGGGGTACGAGCAGTACTTC. Protein product: CASSLVGQGYEQYF. Variable domain in full (rest from reference TRBV11-3 and TRBJ2-7): EAGVVQSPRYKIIEKKQPVAFWCNPISGHNTLYWYLQNLGQGPELLIRYENEEAVDDSQLPKDRFSAERLKGVDSTLKIQPAELGDSAVYLCASSLVGQGYEQYFGPGTRLTVT.